Reported below is one T cell receptor beta chain. Antigen specificity is unknown. These data are taken from a study of blood T cells in healthy people across ages. Turning to the study itself: Capturing about one barcoded beta molecule per two T cells was achieved by template switching.

The ends were cut back, 3 bases at V and 7 bases at J, with 12 bases in the middle. Looked up from germline, CDR1 is SNHLY and CDR2 is FYNNEI. CDR3 size: 13 residues. Study observations and caveats: The CMV status of each donor remained undetermined, and this could have confounded shifts in expanded clonotypes. Higher diversity and more naive CD4+ cells were features of long-lived donors, compared to aged donors.

For the second PCR, which ran for about 7 to 11 cycles, a sample-barcoded 5' primer and a J-beta primer mix were used. Every single cDNA molecule received a tag from a template-switch adaptor with 12 random nucleotides. TCRdb re-derived calls from the 5' RACE reads in MiXCR, one entry per CDR3 protein. In the table there are roughly 1.9 million distinct CDR3 sequences, 30% to 40% of which are singletons. The gene calls are TRBV2 and TRBJ1-1; no clear D. The clonotype comes from a human donor in good health. The sample was blood. The CDR3 loop is CASSDDRGFEAFF. The CDR3 DNA sequence: TGTGCCAGCAGTGATGATCGTGGATTTGAAGCTTTCTTT.